This TCR beta chain came from a study of blood T cells in healthy people across ages. CDR1 is DFQATT, CDR2 SNEGSKA, per germline (reference sequence). CDR3 size: 15 residues. The ends lost 0 bases at V and 4 bases at J; junction bases unmatched: 3. Roughly 9.5 milliliters of peripheral blood were drawn from each donor into EDTA-treated tubes. Study-level points and caveats: The unsorted PBMCs prevented any conclusive comparison of naive versus antigen-experienced cells.

This clonotype was counted many times. Its antigen remains unknown. Primed by a sample-barcoded 5' primer and a J-beta primer mix, a second PCR proceeded for 7 to 11 cycles. Using its own MiXCR run on the 5' RACE reads, TCRdb lists one record per CDR3 protein. This sample has about 800,000 distinct CDR3 sequences; over 45% occur once, and the top ten carry over 20%. Sequencing was carried out using blood. The clonotype was recovered from a man younger than 45 in good health. The chain has TRBV20-1 and TRBJ2-1, with 10 bases fitting TRBD2. The CDR3 DNA follows: TGCAGTGCTAGAGAAACTAGCGGGATTTACAATGAGCAGTTCTTC. The encoded protein is CSARETSGIYNEQFF.